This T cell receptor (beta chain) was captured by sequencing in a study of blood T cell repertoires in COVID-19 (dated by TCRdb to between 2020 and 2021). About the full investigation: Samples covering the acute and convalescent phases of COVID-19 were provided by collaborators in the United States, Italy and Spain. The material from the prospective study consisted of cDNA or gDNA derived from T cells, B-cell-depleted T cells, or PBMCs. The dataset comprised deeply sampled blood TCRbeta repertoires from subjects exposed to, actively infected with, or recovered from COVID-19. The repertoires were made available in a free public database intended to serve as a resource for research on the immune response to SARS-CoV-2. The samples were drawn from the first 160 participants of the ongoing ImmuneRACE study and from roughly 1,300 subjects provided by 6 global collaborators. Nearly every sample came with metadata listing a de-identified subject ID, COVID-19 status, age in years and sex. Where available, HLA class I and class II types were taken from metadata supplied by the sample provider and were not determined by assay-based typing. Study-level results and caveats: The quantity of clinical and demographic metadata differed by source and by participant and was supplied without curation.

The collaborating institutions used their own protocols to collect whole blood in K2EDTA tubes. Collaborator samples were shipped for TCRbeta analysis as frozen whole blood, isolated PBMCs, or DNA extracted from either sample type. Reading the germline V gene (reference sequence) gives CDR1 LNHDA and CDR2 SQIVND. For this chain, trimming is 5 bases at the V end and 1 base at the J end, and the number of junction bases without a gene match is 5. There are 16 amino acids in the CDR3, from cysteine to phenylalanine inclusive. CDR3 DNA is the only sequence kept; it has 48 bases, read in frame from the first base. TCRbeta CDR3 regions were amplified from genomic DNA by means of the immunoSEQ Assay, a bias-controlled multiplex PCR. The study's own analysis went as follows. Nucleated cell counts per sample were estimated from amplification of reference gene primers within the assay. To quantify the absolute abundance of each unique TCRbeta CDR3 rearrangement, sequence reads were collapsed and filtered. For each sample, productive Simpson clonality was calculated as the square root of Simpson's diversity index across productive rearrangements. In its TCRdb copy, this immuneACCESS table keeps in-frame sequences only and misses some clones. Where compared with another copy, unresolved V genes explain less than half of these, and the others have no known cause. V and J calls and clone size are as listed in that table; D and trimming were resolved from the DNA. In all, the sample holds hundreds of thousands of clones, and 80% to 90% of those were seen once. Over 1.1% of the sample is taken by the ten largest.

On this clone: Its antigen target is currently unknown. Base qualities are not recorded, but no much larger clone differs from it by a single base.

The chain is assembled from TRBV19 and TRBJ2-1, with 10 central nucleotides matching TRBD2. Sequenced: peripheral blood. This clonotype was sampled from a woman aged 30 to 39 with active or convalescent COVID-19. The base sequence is TGTGCCAGTAGTGTCCTAGCGGGAGCTTCCTACAATGAGCAGTTCTTC. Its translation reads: CASSVLAGASYNEQFF.